This T cell receptor beta chain appears in the sequencing data of a study of identical twins. This clonotype was observed a few times. Its antigen is currently unknown. General study results and limits: The abundant beta clonotypes from cord blood had fewer insertions, and memory repertoires had none of this. Partial confounding of zero-insertion analyses by invariant MAIT and iNKT cells was possible. With beta out-of-frame sequences, excess sharing by twins was weaker.

The CDR3 runs 15 residues. V was pared by 2 bases and J by 4 bases, with 2 bases of the junction left unmatched. Germline V CDR1 and CDR2: MNHEY, SVGAGI. TCRdb processed the 5' RACE reads anew with MiXCR; each CDR3 protein has one entry. The sample lists about 720,000 distinct CDR3 sequences, under 9% occurring once. In addition, the sample was reused for a study of yellow fever vaccine responses in identical twins.

The clonotype was recovered from a woman aged 18-35 years in good health. Sequenced input: PBMCs. The chain combines TRBV6-5 with TRBJ2-1; TRBD2 aligns across 10 bases. Written as DNA, the CDR3 is TGTGCCAGCAGTTACACTAGCGGGGTGTACAATGAGCAGTTCTTC. Amino acid sequence: CASSYTSGVYNEQFF.